The entry that follows covers one TCR beta chain sequence. The germline CDR1 and CDR2 sequences are SGHDN and FVKESK. J gave up 1 base and V 2 bases, and 4 bases lay outside the gene matches. The CDR3 has 15 amino acids. The sample is drawn from a study of blood T cell repertoires in COVID-19. Clones were read by immunoSEQ multiplex PCR, and TCRdb kept only the in-frame ones, dropping some. The table shows around 190,000 clones, with roughly 86% occurring only once. Sequenced material: peripheral blood. This chain joins TRBV14 and TRBJ2-7; 8 nucleotides align to TRBD2. The source is a young man with active or convalescent COVID-19. The CDR3: CASSQLSGSSYEQYF. The CDR3 region has the DNA TGTGCCAGCAGCCAATTAAGCGGGAGTTCCTACGAGCAGTACTTC.